Given below is one T cell receptor beta chain in context. The antigen remains unidentified. This record comes from a study of cytomegalovirus exposure and HLA in healthy donors. Points from the study as a whole: In an earlier analysis, most TCR beta V segments were productive about 87% or about 30% of the time. According to a later analysis, donors in an Asian-associated ancestry cluster reportedly had fewer N-insertions than the approximately 730-donor mean. It was in a later analysis that TCR association rates were seen to vary by HLA locus, highest for DRB1 and lowest for HLA-C.

The length of the CDR3 is 16 residues. Trimming stripped 1 base from V and 5 bases from J, with 17 bases between. Germline CDR1 and CDR2: SGHTA and FQGNSA. The PCR made use of 60 Vbeta and 13 Jbeta primers. Generated by immunoSEQ multiplex PCR, the TCRdb table keeps only in-frame clones and is missing some. The data contain about 56,000 clones, approximately 83% of them seen just once; the ten biggest clones take up roughly 1.8%. Among the donors, all were healthy bone marrow donors. This sequence joins TRBV7-2 and TRBJ2-5, with a tentative D call TRBD2 (5 bases). The TCR originated in a man between 40 and 49 years old in good health and CMV-seronegative. Sequencing was performed on PBMCs. DNA for the CDR3: TGTGCCAGCAGCTTAGTGAGGGCTCAGAATGGGGAGACCCAGTACTTC. It is translated as CASSLVRAQNGETQYF.